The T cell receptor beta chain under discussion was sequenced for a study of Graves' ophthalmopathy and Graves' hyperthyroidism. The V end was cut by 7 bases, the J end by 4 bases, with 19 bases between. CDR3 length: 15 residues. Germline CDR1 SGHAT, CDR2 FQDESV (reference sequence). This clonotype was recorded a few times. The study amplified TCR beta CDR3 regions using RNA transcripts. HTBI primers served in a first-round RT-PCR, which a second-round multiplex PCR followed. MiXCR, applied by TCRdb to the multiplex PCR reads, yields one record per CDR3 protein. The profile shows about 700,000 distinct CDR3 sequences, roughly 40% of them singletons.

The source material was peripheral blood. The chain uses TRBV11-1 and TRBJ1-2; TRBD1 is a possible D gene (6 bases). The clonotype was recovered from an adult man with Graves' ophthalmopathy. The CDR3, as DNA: TGTGCCAGCACCAACTCAGAAGGGGGGAGCTATGGCTACACCTTC. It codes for CASTNSEGGSYGYTF.